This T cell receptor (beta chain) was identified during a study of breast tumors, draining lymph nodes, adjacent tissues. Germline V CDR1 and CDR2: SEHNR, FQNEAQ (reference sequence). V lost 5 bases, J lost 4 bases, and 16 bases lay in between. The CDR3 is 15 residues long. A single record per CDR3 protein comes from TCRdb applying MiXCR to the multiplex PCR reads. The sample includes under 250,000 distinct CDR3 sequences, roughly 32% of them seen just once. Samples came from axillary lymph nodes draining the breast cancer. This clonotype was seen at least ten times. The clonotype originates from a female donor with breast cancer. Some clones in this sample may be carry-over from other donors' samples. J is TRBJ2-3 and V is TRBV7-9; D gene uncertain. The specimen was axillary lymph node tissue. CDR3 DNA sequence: TGTGCCAGCAGCCTTAGCCCCCCTCGGGCAGATACGCAGTATTTT. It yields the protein CASSLSPPRADTQYF.